This entry describes one T cell receptor (beta chain). The sample is drawn from a study of blood T cell repertoires in COVID-19. Across the whole study: The United States, Italy and Spain provided the acute and convalescent COVID-19 samples.

Per the authors' pipeline: It was from reference gene primer amplification that nucleated cell counts were estimated. This table comes from immunoSEQ multiplex PCR, and its TCRdb copy is limited to in-frame clones, with some not included. D and trimming were read from the DNA, whereas the V and J calls and clone size are those reported in that table. Among tens of thousands of clones listed, around 88% were seen once. The sequence came from a man in his 70s with acute or convalescent COVID-19. The sequencing input was peripheral blood.

The CDR3 DNA sequence: TGTGCCAGCGGAGTAATAAGCACAGATACGCAGTATTTT. The encoded protein is CASGVISTDTQYF. The chain links TRBV7-8 to TRBJ2-3; D not resolved. Germline V gene data show CDR1 as SGHVS and CDR2 as FQNEAQ. V was shortened by 8 bases and J by 0 bases, with 9 bases between the two germline ends. CDR3 length: 13 residues.